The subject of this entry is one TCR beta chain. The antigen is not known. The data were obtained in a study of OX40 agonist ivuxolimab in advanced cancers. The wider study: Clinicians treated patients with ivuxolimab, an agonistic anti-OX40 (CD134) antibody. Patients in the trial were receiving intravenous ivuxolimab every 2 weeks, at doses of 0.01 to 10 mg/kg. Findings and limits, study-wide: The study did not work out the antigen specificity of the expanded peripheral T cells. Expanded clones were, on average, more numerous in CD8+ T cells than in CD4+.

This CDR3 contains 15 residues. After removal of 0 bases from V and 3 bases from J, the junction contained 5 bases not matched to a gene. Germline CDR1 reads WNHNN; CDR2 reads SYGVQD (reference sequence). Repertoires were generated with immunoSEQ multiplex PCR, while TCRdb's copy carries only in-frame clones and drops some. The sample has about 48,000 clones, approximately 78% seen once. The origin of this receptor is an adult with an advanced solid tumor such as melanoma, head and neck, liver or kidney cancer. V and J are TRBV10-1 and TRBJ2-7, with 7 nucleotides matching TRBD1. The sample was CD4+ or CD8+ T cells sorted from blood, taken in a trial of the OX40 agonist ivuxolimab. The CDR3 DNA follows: TGCGCCAGCAGTGAGTCCGGGACAGTGAGCTACGAGCAGTACTTC. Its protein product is CASSESGTVSYEQYF.